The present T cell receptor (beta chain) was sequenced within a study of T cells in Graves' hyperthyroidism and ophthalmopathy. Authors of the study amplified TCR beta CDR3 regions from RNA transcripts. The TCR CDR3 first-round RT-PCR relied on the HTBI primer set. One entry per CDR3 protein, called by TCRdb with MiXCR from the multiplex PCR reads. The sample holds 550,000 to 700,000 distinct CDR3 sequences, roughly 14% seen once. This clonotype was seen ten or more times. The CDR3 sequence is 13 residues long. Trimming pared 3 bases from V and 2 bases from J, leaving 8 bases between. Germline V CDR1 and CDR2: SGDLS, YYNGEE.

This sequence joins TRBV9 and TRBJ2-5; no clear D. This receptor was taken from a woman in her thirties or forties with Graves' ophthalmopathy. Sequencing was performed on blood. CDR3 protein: CASSEDVQETQYF. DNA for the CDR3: TGTGCCAGCAGCGAGGACGTACAAGAGACCCAGTACTTC.